The 27 T cell receptor beta chains in this list originate from one sample, sequenced in a study of blood T cell repertoires in COVID-19. Produced via immunoSEQ multiplex PCR; TCRdb's table is partial and in-frame only. The data contain around 80,000 clones, almost 85% of them singletons. The sequencing input was peripheral blood. The receptors here all came from a man at least 80 years old with acute or convalescent COVID-19.

The V call is TRBV2, the J call TRBJ1-3, with 7 bases matching TRBD1. V gave up 5 bases and J gave up 0 bases; unmatched junction bases: 7. This CDR3 has 16 residues. Looked up from germline, CDR1 is SNHLY and CDR2 is FYNNEI. As DNA, the CDR3 is TGTGCCAGCAGTATAAGCCGGGACAGCTCTGGAAACACCATATATTTT. Amino acids: CASSISRDSSGNTIYF. Using reference TRBV2 and TRBJ1-3 for the parts outside the CDR3, the full variable domain is EPEVTQTPSHQVTQMGQEVILRCVPISNHLYFYWYRQILGQKVEFLVSFYNNEISEKSEIFDDQFSVERPDGSNFTLKIRSTKLEDSAMYFCASSISRDSSGNTIYFGEGSWLTVV.

The rearrangement uses TRBV28 and TRBJ1-6; TRBD1 agrees at 8 bases. J gave up 9 bases and V 4 bases, and 5 bases lay outside the gene matches. The CDR3 loop spans 14 amino acids. Germline V CDR1 and CDR2: MDHEN, SYDVKM. CDR3 nucleotides: TGTGCCAGCAGTTCCGGACAGGGAGGTTCACCCCTCCACTTT. This gives the protein CASSSGQGGSPLHF.

The chain recombines TRBV9 with TRBJ2-5, with 11 bases that match TRBD2. The CDR3 sequence is 17 residues long. Per the germline V gene, CDR1 is SGDLS and CDR2 is YYNGEE. V shed 0 bases and J 5 bases; nucleotides not matched to a gene: 9. The CDR3 nucleotides read TGTGCCAGCAGCGTAGAAGGTAGCGGGGGGGCGATGGAGACCCAGTACTTC. Translated, it gives CASSVEGSGGAMETQYF.

There are a few counts of this clone. This chain links TRBV5-6 with TRBJ1-2; D gene ambiguous. Germline V gene lookup returns CDR1 SGHDT and CDR2 YYEEEE. The CDR3 spans 13 residues. V gave up 2 bases and J gave up 2 bases, with 7 bases separating them. This chain's CDR3 is CASSLAQNYGYTF. CDR3 sequence (DNA): TGTGCCAGCAGCTTAGCACAGAACTATGGCTACACCTTC.

The chain employs TRBV15 and TRBJ1-1; no clear D. There are 12 residues in the CDR3. V was cut by 1 base and J by 9 bases, with 9 bases left in between. The germline V gene has CDR1 LNHNV and CDR2 YYDKDF (reference sequence). The CDR3 bases are TGTGCCACCAGCAGAGGGAGAGGGAAAGCTTTCTTT. Encoded protein: CATSRGRGKAFF. Using reference TRBV15 and TRBJ1-1 for the parts outside the CDR3, the full variable domain is DAMVIQNPRYQVTQFGKPVTLSCSQTLNHNVMYWYQQKSSQAPKLLFHYYDKDFNNEADTPDNFQSRRPNTSFCFLDIRSPGLGDTAMYLCATSRGRGKAFFGQGTRLTVV.

This clone was observed once. The chain recombines TRBV2 with TRBJ1-4; tentative D call: TRBD1 (6 bases). This CDR3 comprises 13 residues. V lost 4 bases and J lost 6, with 9 bases in between. CDR1 and CDR2 from the germline V gene are SNHLY and FYNNEI. The DNA for the CDR3 is TGTGCCAGCAGTGTCGGACAGTATGAAAAACTGTTTTTT. It translates to CASSVGQYEKLFF.

This chain connects TRBV11-3 to TRBJ2-7; 8 positions match TRBD2. Trimming cost V 3 bases and J 0 bases; bases outside gene matches: 4. Germline CDR1 reads SGHNT; CDR2 reads YENEEA. The CDR3 spans 15 residues. As DNA, the CDR3 is TGTGCCAGCAGCTTGGGACTAGACCCCTCCTACGAGCAGTACTTC. As protein: CASSLGLDPSYEQYF.

The chain joins TRBV5-1 to TRBJ1-2, with D perhaps matching TRBD1 (5 bases). Trimming took 0 bases from V and 5 from J, leaving 23 bases between them. CDR3 length: 18 amino acids. Germline-derived CDR1 and CDR2 are SGHRS and YFSETQ. CDR3 sequence: CASSLAGVGESGGYGYTF. As DNA, the CDR3 is TGCGCCAGCAGCTTGGCAGGAGTAGGGGAGTCGGGAGGATATGGCTACACCTTC.

J is TRBJ2-2 and V is TRBV5-1; TRBD1 matches at 7 bases. Germline V gene lookup returns CDR1 SGHRS and CDR2 YFSETQ. This CDR3 contains 17 residues. J gave up 5 bases and V 0 bases, and 10 bases lay outside the gene matches. CDR3 coding DNA: TGCGCCAGCAGCTTGGGACAGGGCTTCGGGATAACCGGGGAGCTGTTTTTT. It yields the protein CASSLGQGFGITGELFF.

The CDR3 sequence: CASNSQNTEAFF. CDR3 DNA sequence: TGTGCCAGCAACTCTCAGAACACTGAAGCTTTCTTT. J is TRBJ1-1 and V is TRBV7-9; D is uncertain. V lost 7 bases, J lost 1 base, and 7 bases lay in between. Germline V CDR1 and CDR2: SEHNR, FQNEAQ (reference sequence). The CDR3 totals 12 residues.

This sequence joins TRBV19 and TRBJ1-1; 11 positions agree with TRBD1. The CDR3 has 18 residues. CDR1 and CDR2 (germline): LNHDA, SQIVND (reference sequence). After removal of 5 bases from V and 2 bases from J, the junction contained 13 bases not matched to a gene. This chain's CDR3 is CASSGPDRGPVLNTEAFF. The CDR3 DNA sequence: TGTGCCAGTAGTGGCCCGGACAGGGGGCCCGTATTAAACACTGAAGCTTTCTTT.

The table lists this clone with a count of one. The chain couples TRBV10-2 to TRBJ1-4, with 7 nucleotides matching TRBD1. There are 14 residues in the CDR3. The ends lost 6 bases at V and 8 bases at J; junction bases unmatched: 9. Germline assignment: CDR1 WSHSY and CDR2 SAAADI. The CDR3 reads CASSDRVRGEKLFF. The CDR3 region has the DNA TGCGCCAGCAGCGACAGGGTTCGTGGGGAAAAACTGTTTTTT.

The V call is TRBV12-3 or TRBV12-4, the J call TRBJ1-1, with a possible D match to TRBD1 (5 bases). This CDR3 has 13 residues. The germline V and J ends were trimmed by 5 bases and 1 base, with 8 bases remaining between them. The CDR3 DNA reads TGTGCCAGCAGTAGGCAGGGGAACACTGAAGCTTTCTTT. It translates to CASSRQGNTEAFF.

V and J are TRBV6-5 and TRBJ1-1; 7 bases fit TRBD1. The CDR3 consists of 15 residues. Germline V gene lookup returns CDR1 MNHEY and CDR2 SVGAGI. J was trimmed by 0 bases and V by 7 bases; bases with no gene match: 8. The chain's CDR3 is CASILTGLMNTEAFF. CDR3 DNA sequence: TGTGCCAGCATCTTGACAGGGCTCATGAACACTGAAGCTTTCTTT.

This clone has just a few counts. The CDR3 nucleotides read TGTGCCAGCAGTACACGGGGATCCAACACTGAAGCTTTCTTT. Encoded protein: CASSTRGSNTEAFF. The chain uses TRBV2 and TRBJ1-1, with D unresolved. Trimming removed 5 bases from V and 2 bases from J, with 12 bases in between. Germline CDR1 SNHLY, CDR2 FYNNEI. The CDR3 is 14 residues long.

The chain couples TRBV3-1 (or the pseudogene TRBV3-2) to TRBJ1-4, with 7 bases fitting TRBD1. Germline V gene lookup returns CDR1 LGHDT and CDR2 YNNKEL (reference sequence). J was trimmed by 8 bases and V by 5 bases; bases with no gene match: 5. This CDR3 spans 13 amino acids. The CDR3 is CASSAGGREKLFF. DNA for the CDR3: TGTGCCAGCAGCGCAGGGGGGCGGGAAAAACTGTTTTTT.

J is TRBJ1-2 and V is TRBV30, with 9 bases identical to TRBD1. CDR3 length equals 13 residues. Germline CDR1 and CDR2: GTSNPN and SVGIG (reference sequence). V shed 2 bases, J shed 7 bases, and the junction held 5 bases outside the gene matches. The CDR3 reads CAWSYRGLAGYTF. Here the CDR3 DNA reads TGTGCCTGGAGTTACAGGGGGCTAGCTGGCTACACCTTC.

The chain is built from TRBV4-1 and TRBJ1-1, with D possibly matching TRBD1 (5 bases). Looked up from germline, CDR1 is MGHRA and CDR2 is YSYEKL. V was cut by 2 bases and J by 5 bases, with 12 bases left in between. The CDR3 is made up of 14 amino acids. CDR3 nucleotides: TGCGCCAGCAGCCAAAACGGGGGTGGGACTGAAGCTTTCTTT. This gives the protein CASSQNGGGTEAFF.

The CDR3 reads CASSSGTHSNQPQHF. CDR3 nucleotide sequence: TGTGCCAGCAGTAGCGGGACACATAGCAATCAGCCCCAGCATTTT. The V call is TRBV2, the J call TRBJ1-5, with a possible D match to TRBD1 (6 bases). The CDR3 has 15 residues. Germline V gives CDR1 SNHLY, CDR2 FYNNEI. V lost 5 bases and J 0 bases, leaving 11 bases between the germline ends. Supplemented by reference TRBV2 and TRBJ1-5, the full variable domain reads EPEVTQTPSHQVTQMGQEVILRCVPISNHLYFYWYRQILGQKVEFLVSFYNNEISEKSEIFDDQFSVERPDGSNFTLKIRSTKLEDSAMYFCASSSGTHSNQPQHFGDGTRLSIL.

The chain uses TRBV19 and TRBJ2-3; 7 bases are shared with TRBD1. CDR3 length: 15 amino acids. The germline V gene encodes CDR1 LNHDA and CDR2 SQIVND (reference sequence). V gave up 5 bases and J gave up 2 bases; unmatched junction bases: 7. CDR3 region: CASSSQGLYTDTQYF. The CDR3 nucleotides are TGTGCCAGTAGTTCACAGGGGTTATACACAGATACGCAGTATTTT.

This clone was counted a single time. CDR3 sequence: CASSSHRVDNSPLHF. CDR3 nucleotide sequence: TGTGCCAGCAGCTCGCACAGGGTAGATAATTCACCCCTCCACTTT. V gene TRBV7-2 combines with J gene TRBJ1-6; D might be TRBD1 (6 bases). Trimming removed 4 bases at V and 5 bases at J, with 12 bases between. This CDR3 is built from 15 residues. Germline V gives CDR1 SGHTA, CDR2 FQGNSA.

The rearrangement joins TRBV2 to TRBJ1-2, with 8 bases fitting TRBD1. The CDR3 totals 15 residues. The V gene's germline CDR1 is SNHLY and CDR2 FYNNEI. The junction had 11 bases not matched to a gene; V was cut back by 7 bases and J by 4 bases. This chain's CDR3 is CASNERVGTGYGYTF. As DNA, the CDR3 is TGTGCCAGCAACGAACGTGTTGGGACAGGCTATGGCTACACCTTC.

This clone was detected once. The chain links TRBV6-6 to TRBJ1-3, with TRBD1 matching over 7 bases. The germline V gene encodes CDR1 MNHNY and CDR2 SVGAGI (reference sequence). The junction had 10 bases not matched to a gene; V was cut back by 5 bases and J by 0 bases. The CDR3 runs to 17 residues. In nucleotides, the CDR3 is TGTGCCAGCAGTCCCTCGAGGGGGCCTCTCTCTGGAAACACCATATATTTT. As protein: CASSPSRGPLSGNTIYF.

About this clone: One end of the junction does not line up with germline, which may come from a read error. V and J are TRBV7-7 and TRBJ2-5; 7 bases are a match to TRBD1. The germline V gene encodes CDR1 SSHAT and CDR2 FNYEAQ (reference sequence). This CDR3 comprises 15 residues. CDR3 DNA sequence: TGTGCTAGCAGCCCCGGTGGGGACAGAAAAGAGACCCAGTACTTC. Translated: CASSPGGDRKETQYF.

This clone turned up a few times. The chain couples TRBV7-8 to TRBJ1-2; a weak D match, TRBD1 (6 bases). Trimming took off 5 bases at V and 0 bases at J, with 13 bases between the two ends. CDR3 size: 15 residues. In germline, CDR1 is SGHVS, CDR2 FQNEAQ. This CDR3 is CASSPTGGANYGYTF. The CDR3 DNA reads as TGTGCCAGCAGCCCTACGGGGGGCGCTAACTATGGCTACACCTTC.

V and J are TRBV9 and TRBJ1-4; perhaps TRBD1 as D (5 bases). The CDR3 extends over 15 amino acids. V shed 4 bases and J shed 4 bases, with 14 bases lying between them. Germline V lookup: CDR1 SGDLS, CDR2 YYNGEE. The CDR3 loop reads CASSSQGNLNEKLFF. CDR3 bases: TGTGCCAGCAGCTCTCAGGGTAATCTTAATGAAAAACTGTTTTTT.

This clone was seen just once. The DNA for the CDR3 is TGTGCCAGCAGCCAAGATGGGAGACTAGCGGGGAACACCGGGGAGCTGTTTTTT. Translation: CASSQDGRLAGNTGELFF. V usage is TRBV3-1 (or the pseudogene TRBV3-2) and J usage is TRBJ2-2; 10 positions match TRBD2. CDR3 length: 18 residues. After removal of 0 bases from V and 1 base from J, the junction contained 5 bases not matched to a gene. Germline lookup yields CDR1 LGHDT and CDR2 YNNKEL (reference sequence).